This T cell receptor beta chain was recovered during a study of cytomegalovirus exposure and HLA in healthy donors. At the level of the study: Out of fewer than 500 genotyped donors, about 80% belonged to the Caucasian-associated ancestry cluster. Study-wide results and limits: Follow-up analysis seemed to connect common viral pathogens with several of the most significant clusters identified. Specific recognition of CMV antigens was confirmed in vitro for a few chains (all CMV-associated).

V shed 0 bases and J 4 bases; nucleotides not matched to a gene: 7. The germline V gene has CDR1 SEHNR and CDR2 FQNEAQ (reference sequence). The CDR3 spans 16 residues. As for this clone: Its antigen is not known. This specimen includes other DNA sequences encoding the same CDR3.

Researchers ran the PCR with 60 Vbeta and 13 Jbeta primers. Libraries were prepared by immunoSEQ multiplex PCR; TCRdb keeps only in-frame clonotypes and omits some of them. Counted here are tens of thousands of clones, 75% to 90% occurring once; the ten biggest clones make up about 30%. The chain carries TRBV7-9 and TRBJ1-1, with 8 bases matching TRBD1. The receptor comes from a man aged 50-60 years in good health and CMV-seropositive. Material for sequencing was PBMCs. The CDR3 protein is CASSLAAGGSSTEAFF. DNA of the CDR3: TGTGCCAGCAGCTTAGCGGCAGGGGGCTCTTCCACTGAAGCTTTCTTT.